A selection of T cell receptor beta chains follows, all from one sample in a study of blood T cell repertoires in COVID-19. Assay: immunoSEQ multiplex PCR; the TCRdb copy retains only in-frame clones and omits some. The sample carries over 150,000 clones, around 83% recorded once. Input material: peripheral blood. These receptors all come from a woman aged 55-75 years with COVID-19, enrolled during active disease. CDR3s leave out the opening cysteine and the closing phenylalanine or tryptophan. The D gene is left open where the match is weak. Where a row states a size, it is once, few, many or the class of an expanded clone; other rows omit it.

TRBD2 TRBJ2-3 TRBV9 NA ASSVVNSGGAWGPDTQY
TRBD1 TRBJ1-2 TRBV5-1 NA ASSLGQGAGGYT
TRBD1 TRBJ2-5 TRBV7-9 NA ASSLAMGQGETQY
NA TRBJ1-5 TRBV3-1/TRBV3-2 NA ASSQDLNQPQH
NA TRBJ1-5 TRBV7-2 NA ASSLVTGKEQPQH
TRBD1 TRBJ2-1 TRBV28 NA ASREGGQGADEQF
NA TRBJ1-2 TRBV7-9 NA ASSFPLYGYT
TRBD2 TRBJ2-5 TRBV19 NA ASSTGGLAGYETQY
TRBD1 TRBJ2-1 TRBV6-2/TRBV6-3 NA ASSSRTGVSDNEQF
NA TRBJ2-4 TRBV29-1 NA SVEPGSDIQY
NA TRBJ2-1 TRBV19 few ASSIGGSLFGEQF
TRBD1 TRBJ1-5 TRBV5-6 few ASSLRTGAGSNQPQH
NA TRBJ2-7 TRBV2 NA ASSFPFSYEQY
NA TRBJ1-2 TRBV5-1 once ASSLAVTEVHT
NA TRBJ1-6 TRBV4-1 NA ASSQGTARGSPLH
TRBD2 TRBJ2-3 TRBV5-1 few ASFWREGDTQY
TRBD1 TRBJ1-3 TRBV29-1 NA SVVGRGASGNTIY
NA TRBJ2-7 TRBV4-1 NA ASSQEFDEQY
NA TRBJ2-2 TRBV2 NA ASSERGLRNTGELF
TRBD1 TRBJ1-6 TRBV13 NA ASSFGQGGSPLH
TRBD1 TRBJ2-1 TRBV6-5 NA ATRDRGREQF
TRBD2 TRBJ2-7 TRBV2 NA ARTSGPSYEQY
NA TRBJ1-1 TRBV4-1 once ASSQAVGGGGRNTEAF
NA TRBJ2-3 TRBV5-1 NA ASSLQGGTDTQY
TRBD1 TRBJ1-3 TRBV12-3/TRBV12-4 NA ASSLRGNTIY
NA TRBJ1-1 TRBV20-1 NA SASEGWAPTEAF
TRBD1 TRBJ1-2 TRBV7-6 NA ASSPGLSTGVGYGYT
TRBD2 TRBJ2-1 TRBV7-8 NA ASSHRLAGGQDEQF
NA TRBJ2-7 TRBV6-5 NA ASSPSYEQY
TRBD2 TRBJ2-3 TRBV18 NA ASSPRFNSGGTTSTDTQY
NA TRBJ1-2 TRBV6-6 once ASTADSARGYT
TRBD1 TRBJ1-5 TRBV10-3 once AISEGQGDQPQH
NA TRBJ1-4 TRBV19 NA ASTPGGLNEKLF
TRBD1 TRBJ2-5 TRBV19 NA ASSPETGVGTQY
NA TRBJ2-5 TRBV19 NA ASSSGEETQY
TRBD1 TRBJ1-5 TRBV27 NA ASSPQGGAGGPSNQPQH
TRBD2 TRBJ2-1 TRBV5-1 once ASSETSGRVEQF
NA TRBJ1-5 TRBV6-1 NA ASTSRGGTTQPQH
NA TRBJ2-7 TRBV5-4 few ASSPDAGRRSEQY
NA TRBJ1-1 TRBV19 once ASSRGVGSTEAF
TRBD1 TRBJ1-2 TRBV20-1 NA SASGGRGYYGYT
TRBD1 TRBJ1-1 TRBV6-1 NA ASSEGSQGAKDTEAF
NA TRBJ2-7 TRBV18 NA ASSQGAYEQY
TRBD2 TRBJ2-3 TRBV9 NA ASSVSSGGSTDTQY
NA TRBJ2-2 TRBV20-1 NA SASPWTTNTGELF
TRBD2 TRBJ2-7 TRBV11-2 few ASTFYSSGEHEQY
TRBD2 TRBJ2-2 TRBV19 NA ASSIRSGGDTGELF
NA TRBJ1-4 TRBV18 NA ASSPGAGDEKLF
NA TRBJ1-5 TRBV18 NA ASSPRTSNQPQH
TRBD1 TRBJ1-1 TRBV6-5 once ASRFGTGGTEAF
TRBD2 TRBJ2-3 TRBV9 NA ASSPRLASSTDTQY
TRBD2 TRBJ2-3 TRBV5-4 few ASSLPSGGITDTQY
TRBD2 TRBJ2-1 TRBV19 NA ASGLAGAREEQF
NA TRBJ2-4 TRBV5-6 NA ASSLAQGGKNIQY